This TCR beta chain is from a study of blood T cells in healthy people across ages. Points from the study as a whole: Measured against age, TCR beta diversity per million T cells decreased in a roughly linear manner.

Sample-barcoded 5' priming and a J-beta primer mix drove a second PCR of roughly 6 to 12 cycles. MiXCR, run by TCRdb on the 5' RACE reads, gives a single entry per CDR3 protein. Among roughly 1.6 million distinct CDR3 sequences listed, about 35% were seen once. In the case of this clonotype: Its target is not known.

This CDR3 has 13 residues. Germline CDR1 reads MDHEN; CDR2 reads SYDVKM. J gave up 4 bases and V 8 bases, and 6 bases lay outside the gene matches. In each sample, at least 7 million PBMCs were isolated. This chain links TRBV28 with TRBJ2-5; 8 positions agree with TRBD1. This receptor was identified in a woman between 25 and 40 years old in good health. Sample: blood. CDR3 protein: CASWQGARETQYF. CDR3 nucleotides: TGTGCCAGCTGGCAGGGGGCGAGAGAGACCCAGTACTTC.